This T cell receptor (beta chain) originates from a study of shared clonotypes between healthy human individuals. Study-wide background: Ranging from 18 to 49 in age, donors were a couple of women and a few men. There were three CD4 naive, three CD4 memory, two CD8 naive and one CD8 memory plates per donor.

Method: immunoSEQ multiplex PCR; TCRdb's copy keeps in-frame clones and lacks some. Here the sample spans about 2.3 million clones, approximately 93% being singletons. The CDR3 extends over 15 amino acids. The germline V gene has CDR1 MDHEN and CDR2 SYDVKM. V was pared by 8 bases and J by 6 bases, with 20 bases between. The study enrolled healthy HIV-negative adults without recent acute infections or vaccinations as donors. The sequenced sample was naive CD4+ T cells from PBMCs. Subset of the sample: CD45RA+ positively selected. This chain uses TRBV28 with TRBJ2-1; no clear D gene. The TCR sequence derives from a man aged 18 to 30 in good health. Some clones in this sample may be carry-over from other donors' samples. The CDR3 DNA reads as TGTGCCAGCCACGATAAGGGCCGCCTCTTCAATGAGCAGTTCTTC. This codes for CASHDKGRLFNEQFF.